Reported below is one TCR beta chain. Its antigen is unknown. The data derive from a study of shared clonotypes between healthy human individuals. Terminally differentiated effector memory CD45RA+ cells were left out of the naive CD8 fraction, which was CD45RO-negative and positively selected for CCR7. The CDR3 has 17 amino acids. Germline loops: CDR1 SGHVS, CDR2 FNYEAQ. V lost 5 bases, J lost 1 base, and 10 bases stayed unmatched. Original processing methods: ImmunoSEQ only sent back junction sequences with no quality scores, so filtering was done differently. Profiling relied on immunoSEQ multiplex PCR, and the TCRdb table lists in-frame clones only, not all of them. The V and J calls and the clone size are those of that table, but D and trimming were determined from the DNA. The sample includes some 2 million clones, about 94% seen only once; the top ten take 0.9% to 1.5%. Overall study findings and caveats: Estimated richness values were generally larger in naive subsets than in memory subsets. The expectation was that sequencing depth would affect clonotype sharing among donors. Incomplete sequencing of sorted subsets was indicated by rarefaction despite large depth.

The TCR was taken from a man between 18 and 35 years old in good health. Sequencing was done on a sample of naive CD8+ T cells sorted from blood. This chain links TRBV7-6 with TRBJ1-2; 10 nucleotides agree with TRBD1. The CDR3 region is CASSPRPGTGVNYGYTF. In DNA form, the CDR3 reads TGTGCCAGCAGCCCTCGACCCGGGACAGGGGTTAACTATGGCTACACCTTC.